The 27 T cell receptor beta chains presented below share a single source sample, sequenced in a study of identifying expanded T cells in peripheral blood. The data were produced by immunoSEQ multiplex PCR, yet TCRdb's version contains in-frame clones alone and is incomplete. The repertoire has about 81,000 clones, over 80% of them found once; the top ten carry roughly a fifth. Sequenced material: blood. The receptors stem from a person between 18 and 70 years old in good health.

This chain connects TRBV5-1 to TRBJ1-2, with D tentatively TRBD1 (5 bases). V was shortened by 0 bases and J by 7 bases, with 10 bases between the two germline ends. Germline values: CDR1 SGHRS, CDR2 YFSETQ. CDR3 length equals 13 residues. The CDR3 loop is CASSLDQGSGYTF. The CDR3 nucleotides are TGCGCCAGCAGCTTGGACCAGGGCTCTGGCTACACCTTC.

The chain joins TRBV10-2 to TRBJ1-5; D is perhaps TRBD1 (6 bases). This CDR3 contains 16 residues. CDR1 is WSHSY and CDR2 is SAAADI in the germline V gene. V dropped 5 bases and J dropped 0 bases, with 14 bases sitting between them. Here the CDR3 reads CASSQAGDYSNQPQHF. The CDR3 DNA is TGCGCCAGCAGTCAGGCAGGGGATTATAGCAATCAGCCCCAGCATTTT.

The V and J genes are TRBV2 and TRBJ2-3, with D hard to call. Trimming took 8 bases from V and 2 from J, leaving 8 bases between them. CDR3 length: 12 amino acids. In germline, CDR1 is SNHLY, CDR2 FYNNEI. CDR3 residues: CASGLYTDTQYF. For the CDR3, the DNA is TGTGCCAGCGGTTTGTACACAGATACGCAGTATTTT.

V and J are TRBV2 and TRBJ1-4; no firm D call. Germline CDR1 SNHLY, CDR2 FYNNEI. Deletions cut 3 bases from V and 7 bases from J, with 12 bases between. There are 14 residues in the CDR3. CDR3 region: CASSDRVMGEKLFF. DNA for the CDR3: TGTGCCAGCAGTGATAGAGTCATGGGTGAAAAACTGTTTTTT. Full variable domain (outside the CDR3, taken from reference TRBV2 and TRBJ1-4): EPEVTQTPSHQVTQMGQEVILRCVPISNHLYFYWYRQILGQKVEFLVSFYNNEISEKSEIFDDQFSVERPDGSNFTLKIRSTKLEDSAMYFCASSDRVMGEKLFFGSGTQLSVL.

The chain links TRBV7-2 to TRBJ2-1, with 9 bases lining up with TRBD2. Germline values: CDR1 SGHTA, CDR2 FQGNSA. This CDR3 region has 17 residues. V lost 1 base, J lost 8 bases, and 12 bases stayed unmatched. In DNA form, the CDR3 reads TGTGCCAGCAGCTTAGAAGGGGTAGCGGGGGCGGGGCATGAGCAGTTCTTC. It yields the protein CASSLEGVAGAGHEQFF. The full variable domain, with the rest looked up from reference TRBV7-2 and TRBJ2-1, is GAGVSQSPSNKVTEKGKDVELRCDPISGHTALYWYRQSLGQGLEFLIYFQGNSAPDKSGLPSDRFSAERTGGSVSTLTIQRTQQEDSAVYLCASSLEGVAGAGHEQFFGPGTRLTVL.

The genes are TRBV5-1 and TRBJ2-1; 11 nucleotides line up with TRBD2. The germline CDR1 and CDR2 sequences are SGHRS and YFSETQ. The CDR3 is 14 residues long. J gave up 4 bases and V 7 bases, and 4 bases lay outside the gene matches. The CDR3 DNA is TGCGCCAGCGGCGGGACTAGCGGATACAATGAGCAGTTCTTC. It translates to CASGGTSGYNEQFF.

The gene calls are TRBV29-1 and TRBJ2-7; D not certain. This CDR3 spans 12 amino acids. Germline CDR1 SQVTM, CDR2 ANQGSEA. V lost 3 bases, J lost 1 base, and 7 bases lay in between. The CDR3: CSVEAGSYEQYF. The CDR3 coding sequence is TGCAGCGTTGAGGCAGGATCCTACGAGCAGTACTTC.

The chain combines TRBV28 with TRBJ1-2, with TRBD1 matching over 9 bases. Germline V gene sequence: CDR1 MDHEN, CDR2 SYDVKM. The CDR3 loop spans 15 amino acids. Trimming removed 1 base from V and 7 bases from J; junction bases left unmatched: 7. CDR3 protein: CASSLSWDRESGYTF. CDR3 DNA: TGTGCCAGCAGTTTATCTTGGGACAGGGAGAGTGGCTACACCTTC.

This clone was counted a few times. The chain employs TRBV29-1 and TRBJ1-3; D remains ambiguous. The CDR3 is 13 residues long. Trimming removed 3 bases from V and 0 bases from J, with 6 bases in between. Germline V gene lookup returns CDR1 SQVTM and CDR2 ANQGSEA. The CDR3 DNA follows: TGCAGCGTTGACTCGGACTCTGGAAACACCATATATTTT. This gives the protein CSVDSDSGNTIYF.

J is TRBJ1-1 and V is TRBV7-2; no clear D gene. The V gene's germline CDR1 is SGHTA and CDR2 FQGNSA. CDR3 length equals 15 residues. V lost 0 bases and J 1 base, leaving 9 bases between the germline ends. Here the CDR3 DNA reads TGTGCCAGCAGCTTAGCACGGACGGCGAACACTGAAGCTTTCTTT. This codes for CASSLARTANTEAFF.

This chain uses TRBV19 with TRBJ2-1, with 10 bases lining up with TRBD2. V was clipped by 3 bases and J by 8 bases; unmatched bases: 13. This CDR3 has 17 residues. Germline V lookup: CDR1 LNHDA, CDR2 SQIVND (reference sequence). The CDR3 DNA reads TGTGCCAGTAGTATGCCTCAAGTCCTAGCGGGAGATTATGAGCAGTTCTTC. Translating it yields CASSMPQVLAGDYEQFF.

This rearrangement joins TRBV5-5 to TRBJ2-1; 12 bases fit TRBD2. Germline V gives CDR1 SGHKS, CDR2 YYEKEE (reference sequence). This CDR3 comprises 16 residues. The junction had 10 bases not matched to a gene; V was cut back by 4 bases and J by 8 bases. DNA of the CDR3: TGTGCCAGCAGCCCACGGACTAGCGGGGTTGTCTATGAGCAGTTCTTC. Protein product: CASSPRTSGVVYEQFF.

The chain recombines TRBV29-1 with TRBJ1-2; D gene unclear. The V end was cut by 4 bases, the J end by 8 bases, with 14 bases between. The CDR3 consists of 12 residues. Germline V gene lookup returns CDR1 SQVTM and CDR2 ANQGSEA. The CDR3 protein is CSVVEGSWGYTF. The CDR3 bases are TGCAGCGTTGTGGAGGGTAGTTGGGGCTACACCTTC.

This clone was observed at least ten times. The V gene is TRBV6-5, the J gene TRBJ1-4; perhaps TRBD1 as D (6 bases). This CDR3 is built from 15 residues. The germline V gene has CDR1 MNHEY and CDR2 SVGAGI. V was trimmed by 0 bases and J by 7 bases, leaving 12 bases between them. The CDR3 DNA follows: TGTGCCAGCAGTTACTCAGGGGGGAACCGTGAAAAACTGTTTTTT. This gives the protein CASSYSGGNREKLFF.

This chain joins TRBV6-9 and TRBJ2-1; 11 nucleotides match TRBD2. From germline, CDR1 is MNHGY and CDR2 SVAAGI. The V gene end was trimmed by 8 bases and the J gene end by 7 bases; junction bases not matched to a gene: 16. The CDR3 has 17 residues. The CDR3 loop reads CASHIGFRLAGGNEQFF. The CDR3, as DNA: TGTGCCAGCCATATAGGGTTTAGGCTAGCGGGAGGTAATGAGCAGTTCTTC.

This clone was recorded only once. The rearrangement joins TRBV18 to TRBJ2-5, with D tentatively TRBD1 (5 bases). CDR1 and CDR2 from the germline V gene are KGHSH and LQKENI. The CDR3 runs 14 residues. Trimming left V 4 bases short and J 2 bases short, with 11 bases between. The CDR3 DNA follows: TGTGCCAGCTCACGTTCAGGGCCGCAAGAGACCCAGTACTTC. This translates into CASSRSGPQETQYF.

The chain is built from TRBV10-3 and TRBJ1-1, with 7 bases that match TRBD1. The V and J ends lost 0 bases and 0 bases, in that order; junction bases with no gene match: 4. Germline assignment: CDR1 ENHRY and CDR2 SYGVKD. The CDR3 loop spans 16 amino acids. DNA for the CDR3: TGTGCCATCAGTGAGTCGAGAGGACAGGTGAACACTGAAGCTTTCTTT. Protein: CAISESRGQVNTEAFF.

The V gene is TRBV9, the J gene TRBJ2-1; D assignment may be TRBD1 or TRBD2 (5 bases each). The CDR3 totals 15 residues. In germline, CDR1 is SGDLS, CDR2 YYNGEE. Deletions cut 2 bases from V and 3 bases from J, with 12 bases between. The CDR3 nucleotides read TGTGCCAGCAGCGTTTTGGGGGTGGGCTACAATGAGCAGTTCTTC. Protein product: CASSVLGVGYNEQFF.

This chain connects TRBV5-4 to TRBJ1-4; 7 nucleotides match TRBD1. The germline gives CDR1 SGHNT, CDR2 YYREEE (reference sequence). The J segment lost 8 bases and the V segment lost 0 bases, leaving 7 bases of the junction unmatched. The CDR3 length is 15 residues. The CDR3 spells CASSLDRGGVEKLFF. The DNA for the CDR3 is TGTGCCAGCAGCTTGGACAGGGGAGGGGTCGAAAAACTGTTTTTT.

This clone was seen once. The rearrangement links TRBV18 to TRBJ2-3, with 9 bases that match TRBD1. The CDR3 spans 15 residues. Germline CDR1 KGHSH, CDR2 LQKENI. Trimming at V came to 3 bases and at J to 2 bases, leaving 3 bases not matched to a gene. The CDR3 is CASSPRTGDTDTQYF. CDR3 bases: TGTGCCAGCTCACCCCGGACAGGGGACACAGATACGCAGTATTTT. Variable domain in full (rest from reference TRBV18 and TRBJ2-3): NAGVMQNPRHLVRRRGQEARLRCSPMKGHSHVYWYRQLPEEGLKFMVYLQKENIIDESGMPKERFSAEFPKEGPSILRIQQVVRGDSAAYFCASSPRTGDTDTQYFGPGTRLTVL.

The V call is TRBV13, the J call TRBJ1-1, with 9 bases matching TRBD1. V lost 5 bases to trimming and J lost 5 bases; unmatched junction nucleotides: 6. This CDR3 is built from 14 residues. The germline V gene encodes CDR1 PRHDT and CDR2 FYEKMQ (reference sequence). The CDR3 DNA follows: TGTGCCAGCAGCGGACAGGGGAGGGGTACTGAAGCTTTCTTT. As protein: CASSGQGRGTEAFF. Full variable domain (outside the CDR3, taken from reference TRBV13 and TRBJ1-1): AAGVIQSPRHLIKEKRETATLKCYPIPRHDTVYWYQQGPGQDPQFLISFYEKMQSDKGSIPDRFSAQQFSDYHSELNMSSLELGDSALYFCASSGQGRGTEAFFGQGTRLTVV.

This chain's CDR3 is CASSEAGLAKNIQYF. CDR3 DNA sequence: TGTGCCAGCAGCGAGGCGGGGCTAGCCAAAAACATTCAGTACTTC. The gene calls are TRBV4-2 and TRBJ2-4, with D possibly TRBD2 on 6 matching bases. Trimming stripped 5 bases from V and 0 bases from J, with 11 bases between. Germline V gene data show CDR1 as LGHNA and CDR2 as YNFKEQ. CDR3 size: 15 residues.

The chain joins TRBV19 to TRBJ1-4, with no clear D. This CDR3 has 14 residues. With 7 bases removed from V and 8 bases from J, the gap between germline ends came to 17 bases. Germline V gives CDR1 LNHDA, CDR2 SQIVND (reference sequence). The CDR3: CASTQANRAEKLFF. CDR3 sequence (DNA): TGTGCCAGTACCCAGGCCAACCGGGCGGAAAAACTGTTTTTT.

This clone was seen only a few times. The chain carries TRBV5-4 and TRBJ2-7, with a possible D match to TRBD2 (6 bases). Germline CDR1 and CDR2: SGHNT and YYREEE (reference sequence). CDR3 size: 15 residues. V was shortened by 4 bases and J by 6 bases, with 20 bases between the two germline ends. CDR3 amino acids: CASSIRGGGRSEQYF. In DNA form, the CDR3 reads TGTGCCAGCAGCATACGGGGAGGTGGGCGGTCCGAGCAGTACTTC.

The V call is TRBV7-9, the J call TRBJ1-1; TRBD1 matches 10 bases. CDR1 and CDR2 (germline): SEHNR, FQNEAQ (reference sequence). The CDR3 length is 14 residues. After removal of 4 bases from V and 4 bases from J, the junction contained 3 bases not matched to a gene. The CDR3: CASSWGQGLTEAFF. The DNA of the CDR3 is TGTGCCAGCAGCTGGGGACAGGGGCTCACTGAAGCTTTCTTT.

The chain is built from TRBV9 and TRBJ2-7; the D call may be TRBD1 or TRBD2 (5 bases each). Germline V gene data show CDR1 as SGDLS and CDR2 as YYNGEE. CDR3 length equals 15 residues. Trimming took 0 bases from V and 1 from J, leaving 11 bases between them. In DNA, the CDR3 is TGTGCCAGCAGCGTAGGTGAGGGGCCTTCCTACGAGCAGTACTTC. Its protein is CASSVGEGPSYEQYF.

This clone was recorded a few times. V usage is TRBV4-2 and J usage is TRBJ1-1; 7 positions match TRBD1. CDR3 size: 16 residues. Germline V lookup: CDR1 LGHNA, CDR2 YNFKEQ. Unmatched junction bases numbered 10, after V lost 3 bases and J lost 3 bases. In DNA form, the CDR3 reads TGTGCCAGCAGCCATCCACATTACAGGGGAGACACTGAAGCTTTCTTT. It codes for CASSHPHYRGDTEAFF.